The source of this T cell receptor (beta chain) is a study of CD8 T cells in Susac syndrome. With random hexamers, 0.5 to 1 ug RNA was reverse transcribed. TCRdb called the immunoSEQ multiplex PCR reads again in MiXCR, with one record for every CDR3 protein. The table has around 280,000 distinct CDR3 sequences, just over 90% seen once. Concerning this clonotype itself: The antigen remains unidentified.

The CDR3 length is 14 residues. Deletions cut 11 bases from V and 2 bases from J, with 17 bases between. CDR1 is ENHRY and CDR2 is SYGVKD in the germline V gene. The study's findings and limits: It was acknowledged by the study that relatively few individuals were included in its TCR sequencing and HLA analysis.

The source material was CD4+ T cells from PBMCs. V and J are TRBV10-3 and TRBJ2-3; D remains unclear. The receptor was isolated from a human donor with multiple sclerosis. The CDR3 DNA sequence: TGTGCCTCCAAGACCGACTCCTACACAGATACGCAGTATTTT. Protein sequence: CASKTDSYTDTQYF.